These 24 T cell receptor beta chains were all obtained from the same sample, sequenced in a study of response to subunit inactivated influenza vaccine. TCRdb redid the calling of the RT-PCR reads with MiXCR, one entry per CDR3 protein. This table holds 800,000 to 1,000,000 distinct CDR3 sequences, about 20% found once. Here the sequenced sample was PBMCs from blood, taken more than 4 days after vaccination. All receptors derive from a man aged 50 to 60 who received an inactivated influenza vaccine.

The chain joins TRBV6-2 or TRBV6-3 to TRBJ2-7, with 10 bases identical to TRBD2. V shed 7 bases and J 2 bases; nucleotides not matched to a gene: 5. Germline lookup yields CDR1 MNHEY and CDR2 SVGEGT. The CDR3 runs to 14 residues. CDR3 amino acids: CASTRTSGPYEQYF. The CDR3 DNA reads as TGTGCCAGCACTCGGACTAGCGGACCCTACGAGCAGTACTTC.

This clonotype came up a few times. The J gene is TRBJ2-5, the V gene TRBV28; D ambiguous. The germline gives CDR1 MDHEN, CDR2 SYDVKM. The CDR3 has 14 amino acids. Trimming pared 6 bases from V and 1 base from J, leaving 12 bases between. CDR3 bases: TGTGCCAGCAGCTGGCTCATGGGCCAAGAGACCCAGTACTTC. Amino acids: CASSWLMGQETQYF.

The chain links TRBV28 to TRBJ2-7; 7 bases match TRBD1. J gave up 3 bases and V 7 bases, and 9 bases lay outside the gene matches. The CDR3 extends over 14 amino acids. The germline V gene encodes CDR1 MDHEN and CDR2 SYDVKM. Written as DNA, the CDR3 is TGTGCCAGCACCCAAGGGGGACAGAGCTACGAGCAGTACTTC. The encoded protein is CASTQGGQSYEQYF.

The gene calls are TRBV7-9 and TRBJ1-5; D remains unclear. Looked up from germline, CDR1 is SEHNR and CDR2 is FQNEAQ (reference sequence). This CDR3 is 14 amino acids long. V lost 1 base and J lost 7, with 11 bases in between. The CDR3 DNA is TGTGCCAGCAGCTTAGGTATGGGATCCCAGCCCCAGCATTTT. The encoded protein is CASSLGMGSQPQHF. The whole variable domain, remainder taken from reference TRBV7-9 and TRBJ1-5, is DTGVSQNPRHKITKRGQNVTFRCDPISEHNRLYWYRQTLGQGPEFLTYFQNEAQLEKSRLLSDRFSAERPKGSFSTLEIQRTEQGDSAMYLCASSLGMGSQPQHFGDGTRLSIL.

This clonotype was seen a few times. V and J are TRBV7-2 and TRBJ1-1; no definite D call. Germline CDR1 and CDR2: SGHTA and FQGNSA. This CDR3 has 14 residues. V shed 6 bases and J shed 0 bases, with 11 bases lying between them. CDR3 in amino acids: CASRSVGMNTEAFF. The CDR3, as DNA: TGTGCCAGCAGATCTGTGGGGATGAACACTGAAGCTTTCTTT.

J is TRBJ1-6 and V is TRBV18; D unresolved. V shed 2 bases and J shed 5 bases, with 10 bases lying between them. CDR3 length: 15 amino acids. The germline gives CDR1 KGHSH, CDR2 LQKENI. In nucleotides, the CDR3 is TGTGCCAGCTCACCATGGCCACCGGATAATTCACCCCTCCACTTT. It specifies CASSPWPPDNSPLHF.

There are a few counts of this clonotype. The chain uses TRBV20-1 and TRBJ1-1; possible D gene TRBD1, 5 bases. The germline V gene encodes CDR1 DFQATT and CDR2 SNEGSKA (reference sequence). The CDR3 has 14 residues. Trimming took off 3 bases at V and 4 bases at J, with 15 bases between the two ends. CDR3 coding DNA: TGCAGTGCTAGTCCTATGGCAAGGGGCACTGAAGCTTTCTTT. It encodes CSASPMARGTEAFF.

At least ten counts were recorded for this clonotype. The chain couples TRBV6-1 to TRBJ2-7, with D maybe TRBD1 (6 bases). The germline gives CDR1 MNHNS, CDR2 SASEGT. Trimming took 6 bases from V and 4 from J, leaving 13 bases between them. The length of the CDR3 is 13 residues. CDR3 DNA sequence: TGTGCCAGCAGCCGGGGACATACATACGAGCAGTACTTC. Protein: CASSRGHTYEQYF.

This clonotype has a count of ten or more. The gene calls are TRBV15 and TRBJ2-3; 8 bases are shared with TRBD1. J lost 6 bases, V lost 0 bases, and 5 bases had no gene match. The CDR3 consists of 15 residues. Germline values: CDR1 LNHNV, CDR2 YYDKDF (reference sequence). CDR3 coding DNA: TGTGCCACCAGCAGAGATGTCAGGGGGCTTGATACGCAGTATTTT. Its translation is CATSRDVRGLDTQYF.

The chain has TRBV7-9 and TRBJ2-1, with D perhaps TRBD1 (6 bases). Trimming removed 4 bases at V and 6 bases at J, with 19 bases between. The germline V gene encodes CDR1 SEHNR and CDR2 FQNEAQ (reference sequence). The CDR3 consists of 16 residues. CDR3 sequence reads: CASSSREGQVVNEQFF. CDR3 coding DNA: TGTGCCAGCAGCTCCCGAGAGGGACAAGTTGTCAATGAGCAGTTCTTC.

The V call is TRBV20-1, the J call TRBJ2-1, with 13 positions matching TRBD2. Germline CDR1 DFQATT, CDR2 SNEGSKA (reference sequence). CDR3 length: 18 amino acids. The junction had 7 bases not matched to a gene; V was cut back by 1 base and J by 1 base. The CDR3: CSARGLAGGPGSYNEQFF. The CDR3 DNA sequence: TGCAGTGCTAGAGGACTAGCGGGAGGCCCTGGATCCTACAATGAGCAGTTCTTC.

The chain carries TRBV3-1 and TRBJ2-1, with TRBD1 as a possible D gene (6 bases). CDR3 length: 14 residues. V gave up 0 bases and J gave up 10 bases, with 13 bases separating them. The V gene's germline CDR1 is LGHDT and CDR2 YNNKEL (reference sequence). The CDR3 protein is CASSQENREREQFF. DNA for the CDR3: TGTGCCAGCAGCCAAGAGAACAGGGAACGCGAGCAGTTCTTC.

This chain uses TRBV20-1 with TRBJ2-7; the match to TRBD2 covers 9 bases. V trimming: 6 bases; J trimming: 4 bases; junction bases outside the gene matches: 10. Germline V gives CDR1 DFQATT, CDR2 SNEGSKA (reference sequence). CDR3 length equals 14 residues. The CDR3 DNA follows: TGCAGTGCCCTGCGGGGCGGGAGGGGGTACGAGCAGTACTTC. It encodes CSALRGGRGYEQYF.

This clonotype was observed many times. This sequence joins TRBV4-2 and TRBJ2-2; 10 bases agree with TRBD1. Germline V lookup: CDR1 LGHNA, CDR2 YNFKEQ. The CDR3 length is 14 residues. Trimming at V came to 4 bases and at J to 4 bases, leaving 0 bases not matched to a gene. In nucleotides, the CDR3 is TGTGCCAGCAGCCGGGACAGGGGCACCGGGGAGCTGTTTTTT. Protein: CASSRDRGTGELFF.

The V and J genes are TRBV28 and TRBJ1-6; D is ambiguous. Trimming took 5 bases from V and 9 from J, leaving 17 bases between them. The CDR3 loop spans 15 amino acids. Germline V gene sequence: CDR1 MDHEN, CDR2 SYDVKM. DNA for the CDR3: TGTGCCAGCAGTCTCCCGACGGCTGGCGCTTCACCCCTCCACTTT. As protein: CASSLPTAGASPLHF.

DNA of the CDR3: TGTGCCAGCAGCCCAAGGACAGGGCTCGCGAACACCGGGGAGCTGTTTTTT. Residues: CASSPRTGLANTGELFF. V is TRBV7-8 and J is TRBJ2-2; 8 positions agree with TRBD1. CDR1 SGHVS and CDR2 FQNEAQ come from the germline V gene. J lost 0 bases, V lost 5 bases, and 8 bases had no gene match. The CDR3 is 17 amino acids.

This clonotype was observed a few times. The rearrangement joins TRBV20-1 to TRBJ2-3, with unresolved D. The CDR3 length is 14 residues. Germline V gene sequence: CDR1 DFQATT, CDR2 SNEGSKA (reference sequence). Trimming pared 5 bases from V and 3 bases from J, leaving 15 bases between. Here the CDR3 reads CSALPVSRTDTQYF. The CDR3 nucleotides are TGCAGTGCTCTGCCCGTGAGTCGGACAGATACGCAGTATTTT.

The chain is built from TRBV12-3 or TRBV12-4 and TRBJ2-1; tentative D call: TRBD1 (6 bases). This CDR3 region has 17 residues. Trimming left V 3 bases short and J 5 bases short, with 20 bases between. The CDR3 spells CASSFFGQGITHNEQFF. The CDR3 DNA follows: TGTGCCAGCAGTTTCTTCGGTCAGGGGATTACCCACAATGAGCAGTTCTTC.

This clonotype has only a few counts. The J gene is TRBJ1-2, the V gene TRBV20-1; 11 bases are shared with TRBD1. V trimming: 3 bases; J trimming: 6 bases; junction bases outside the gene matches: 12. Germline values: CDR1 DFQATT, CDR2 SNEGSKA (reference sequence). The CDR3 runs to 16 residues. DNA of the CDR3: TGCAGTGCTAGTGCCAAGGGGACAGGGGGACTTGATGGCTACACCTTC. Protein sequence: CSASAKGTGGLDGYTF.

The chain is built from TRBV28 and TRBJ1-2, with 8 bases lining up with TRBD1. Germline loops: CDR1 MDHEN, CDR2 SYDVKM. CDR3 size: 15 residues. The ends lost 2 bases at V and 7 bases at J; junction bases unmatched: 9. The CDR3 region is CASSLRARGRRGYTF. The CDR3 DNA reads as TGTGCCAGCAGTTTAAGGGCCAGGGGGCGGCGTGGCTACACCTTC.

CDR3 protein: CASRYPGRGQETQYF. In nucleotides, the CDR3 is TGTGCCAGCAGATATCCGGGAAGAGGTCAAGAGACCCAGTACTTC. The rearrangement links TRBV11-2 to TRBJ2-5; weak D call: TRBD2 (5 bases). This CDR3 has 15 amino acids. Trimming pared 6 bases from V and 2 bases from J, leaving 16 bases between. Germline CDR1 SGHAT, CDR2 FQNNGV.

The genes are TRBV4-1 and TRBJ1-5, with D hard to call. Germline V CDR1 and CDR2: MGHRA, YSYEKL. V gave up 2 bases and J gave up 3 bases, with 14 bases separating them. The CDR3 spans 16 residues. CDR3 in amino acids: CASSQPREGSNQPQHF. The CDR3 coding sequence is TGCGCCAGCAGCCAACCCCGGGAGGGCTCCAATCAGCCCCAGCATTTT.

Many counts were recorded for this clonotype. CDR3 DNA: TGCAGTGCTAGAGATCTCCGCGGTGAGCAGTTCTTC. Translating it yields CSARDLRGEQFF. The rearrangement links TRBV20-1 to TRBJ2-1; D gene uncertain. The CDR3 is made up of 12 amino acids. The germline CDR1 and CDR2 sequences are DFQATT and SNEGSKA (reference sequence). Trimming removed 0 bases at V and 9 bases at J, with 9 bases between.

There are a few counts of this clonotype. This chain uses TRBV6-1 with TRBJ2-3, with a weak D call TRBD1 (5 bases). Germline V gene sequence: CDR1 MNHNS, CDR2 SASEGT. Trimming cost V 2 bases and J 4 bases, with 13 bases left between them. The CDR3 has 15 amino acids. The CDR3 sequence: CASSELGVVADTQYF. DNA of the CDR3: TGTGCCAGCAGTGAACTAGGGGTAGTAGCAGATACGCAGTATTTT.